These 10 T cell receptor beta chains were all obtained from the same sample, sequenced in a study of blood T cells in healthy people across ages. A J-beta primer mix and a sample-barcoded 5' primer were used in a second PCR of about 7 to 12 cycles. One entry per CDR3 protein results from TCRdb running MiXCR on the 5' RACE reads. The sample lists over 1,200,000 distinct CDR3 sequences, almost 60% occurring once. The sample taken for sequencing was blood. The receptors here all came from a man between 18 and 35 years old in good health.

This sequence joins TRBV4-1 and TRBJ2-5; D might be TRBD1 or TRBD2, each matching 6 bases. V lost 1 base to trimming and J lost 11 bases, with 14 bases between them. Germline CDR1 is MGHRA and CDR2 is YSYEKL. CDR3 length: 13 residues. The CDR3 protein is CASSQGGASEQYF. The CDR3 region has the DNA TGCGCCAGCAGCCAAGGGGGGGCTTCTGAGCAGTACTTC.

The chain links TRBV6-5 to TRBJ2-5, with unresolved D. This CDR3 region has 12 residues. CDR1 MNHEY and CDR2 SVGAGI come from the germline V gene. The V and J ends lost 7 bases and 0 bases respectively, with 6 bases between them. The CDR3 sequence: CASTPNQETQYF. For the CDR3, the DNA is TGTGCCAGCACCCCCAACCAAGAGACCCAGTACTTC.

Note on this clonotype: Germline is not matched at one junction end, which may reflect a read error. V is TRBV9 and J is TRBJ2-5; TRBD1 matches 9 bases. Germline loops: CDR1 SGDLS, CDR2 YYNGEE. CDR3 length: 16 amino acids. CDR3 DNA: TGTGCCGGCAGCGGGACAGGGTTACGAGGGCAAGAGACCCAGTACTTC. This sequence encodes CAGSGTGLRGQETQYF.

CDR3 amino acids: CASSYSRDPNYNSPLHF. The CDR3 DNA is TGTGCCAGCAGTTACTCGAGGGACCCTAATTATAATTCACCCCTCCACTTT. The chain combines TRBV6-6 with TRBJ1-6, with D tentatively TRBD1 (5 bases). V gave up 0 bases and J gave up 4 bases, with 13 bases separating them. This CDR3 has 17 residues. Germline CDR1 and CDR2: MNHNY and SVGAGI (reference sequence).

The J gene is TRBJ1-2, the V gene TRBV6-6; perhaps TRBD1 as D (6 bases). Looked up from germline, CDR1 is MNHNY and CDR2 is SVGAGI (reference sequence). CDR3 length equals 13 residues. V dropped 2 bases and J dropped 7 bases, with 11 bases sitting between them. CDR3 residues: CASSYRGRSGYTF. CDR3 in DNA: TGTGCCAGCAGTTACCGGGGGCGAAGTGGCTACACCTTC.

The gene calls are TRBV27 and TRBJ2-7, with D perhaps matching TRBD1 or TRBD2 (5 bases each). The CDR3 loop spans 15 amino acids. Trimming shortened V by 6 bases and J by 5 bases, and 20 bases separated the two germline ends. Germline V gives CDR1 MNHEY, CDR2 SMNVEV (reference sequence). Here the CDR3 reads CASSYLGTSPDEQYF. The CDR3 bases are TGTGCCAGCAGCTACCTGGGGACGTCCCCCGACGAGCAGTACTTC.

The chain links TRBV14 to TRBJ2-5, with no clear D. Germline CDR1 is SGHDN and CDR2 is FVKESK. The V end lost 0 bases, the J end lost 0 bases, and 14 bases lay between the germline ends. The CDR3 runs 17 residues. CDR3: CASSQDRDRMYQETQYF. The DNA for the CDR3 is TGTGCCAGCAGCCAAGATAGGGATCGGATGTACCAAGAGACCCAGTACTTC.

The chain uses TRBV29-1 and TRBJ2-7; 10 bases agree with TRBD1. The CDR3 contains 14 residues. V lost 6 bases and J lost 1; bases outside the gene matches: 6. Germline-derived CDR1 and CDR2 are SQVTM and ANQGSEA. This CDR3 is CSVARDRGSYEQYF. The CDR3, as DNA: TGCAGCGTCGCCCGGGACAGGGGTTCCTACGAGCAGTACTTC.

J is TRBJ2-7 and V is TRBV18; D ambiguous. V lost 0 bases and J lost 5, with 17 bases in between. CDR1 is KGHSH, CDR2 LQKENI, per germline. The CDR3 spans 16 residues. CDR3 sequence: CASSPPRYNRSHEQYF. The CDR3 DNA sequence: TGTGCCAGCTCACCACCGAGGTATAACAGATCCCACGAGCAGTACTTC.

This clonotype appeared once. The DNA for the CDR3 is TGCGCCAGCAGTGCGTGGGGGGAGGGTCCCTACAATGAGCAGTTCTTC. It specifies CASSAWGEGPYNEQFF. V usage is TRBV10-1 and J usage is TRBJ2-1; 7 nucleotides agree with TRBD2. Germline V CDR1 and CDR2: WNHNN, SYGVQD (reference sequence). The CDR3 runs 16 residues. V lost 4 bases to trimming and J lost 2 bases; unmatched junction nucleotides: 8.